The 19 T cell receptor beta chains listed next were all sequenced from one sample in a study of shared clonotypes between healthy human individuals. Here immunoSEQ multiplex PCR was the method, and the copy in TCRdb shows in-frame clones only, minus some. The sample holds about 700,000 clones; roughly nine tenths are singletons and the top ten take about a quarter. Naive CD8 cells, CD45RO-negative and positively selected for CCR7, excluded terminally differentiated effector memory CD45RA+ cells. Sequencing was performed on naive CD8+ T cells sorted from blood. The receptors here all came from a young man in good health.

V gene TRBV7-3 combines with J gene TRBJ2-3, with TRBD2 matching 8 bases. V was pared by 4 bases and J by 0 bases, with 6 bases of the junction left unmatched. CDR3 length: 16 amino acids. Germline V gives CDR1 SGHTA, CDR2 FQGTGA. The CDR3 DNA sequence: TGTGCCAGCAGCTATCTTAGCGGGACTAGCACAGATACGCAGTATTTT. Translation gives CASSYLSGTSTDTQYF.

This clone was counted once. This chain uses TRBV9 with TRBJ2-3; D remains unclear. Germline lookup yields CDR1 SGDLS and CDR2 YYNGEE. V was pared by 0 bases and J by 4 bases, with 12 bases between. This CDR3 comprises 15 residues. The CDR3 DNA reads as TGTGCCAGCAGCGTAGCGGCGCTTCAGGCAGATACGCAGTATTTT. Its protein product is CASSVAALQADTQYF.

The genes are TRBV19 and TRBJ1-2, with a possible D match to TRBD1 (6 bases). CDR1 LNHDA and CDR2 SQIVND come from the germline V gene (reference sequence). Trimming pared 3 bases from V and 6 bases from J, leaving 20 bases between. The length of the CDR3 is 16 residues. The CDR3 DNA follows: TGTGCCAGTAGTATCCTGTCTACAGGGAGTAAAGATGGCTACACCTTC. Residues: CASSILSTGSKDGYTF.

This chain links TRBV5-6 with TRBJ1-4, with 8 bases aligning to TRBD1. CDR3 length equals 18 residues. The trim removed 1 base at V and 8 bases at J, leaving 16 bases unmatched. CDR1 is SGHDT and CDR2 is YYEEEE in the germline V gene. The CDR3 DNA follows: TGTGCCAGCAGCTTGCGGGGGGCAGGGGGCCCGTTTAGAGAAAAACTGTTTTTT. Its protein product is CASSLRGAGGPFREKLFF.

This rearrangement joins TRBV13 to TRBJ2-5; weak D call: TRBD1 (6 bases). The CDR3 loop spans 14 amino acids. Between the trimmed V and J ends, which lost 5 bases and 4 bases, there was a span of 14 bases. CDR1 is PRHDT and CDR2 is FYEKMQ in the germline V gene (reference sequence). CDR3 DNA sequence: TGTGCCAGCAGCCCAAGGGGGAAGCGAGAGACCCAGTACTTC. The encoded protein is CASSPRGKRETQYF.

The rearrangement uses TRBV6-1 and TRBJ2-2, with D maybe TRBD1 (5 bases). The germline gives CDR1 MNHNS, CDR2 SASEGT. Between the trimmed V and J ends, which lost 6 bases and 4 bases, there was a span of 15 bases. This CDR3 spans 15 amino acids. The CDR3 sequence: CASRDLAGSTGELFF. In DNA, the CDR3 is TGTGCCAGCAGAGATCTGGCAGGGTCCACCGGGGAGCTGTTTTTT.

The gene calls are TRBV2 and TRBJ1-1; a possible D gene is TRBD1 (6 bases). This CDR3 is 13 amino acids long. Trimming shortened V by 6 bases and J by 5 bases, and 13 bases separated the two germline ends. Germline CDR1 SNHLY, CDR2 FYNNEI. CDR3 residues: CASSVYRETEAFF. The DNA of the CDR3 is TGTGCCAGCAGCGTATACAGGGAAACTGAAGCTTTCTTT. Full variable domain (remainder filled in from reference TRBV2 and TRBJ1-1): EPEVTQTPSHQVTQMGQEVILRCVPISNHLYFYWYRQILGQKVEFLVSFYNNEISEKSEIFDDQFSVERPDGSNFTLKIRSTKLEDSAMYFCASSVYRETEAFFGQGTRLTVV.

CDR3 sequence reads: CAIMVQPNYEQYF. The CDR3 coding sequence is TGTGCCATCATGGTTCAGCCGAACTACGAGCAGTACTTC. V is TRBV10-3 and J is TRBJ2-7, with D unclear. With 7 bases removed from V and 3 bases from J, the gap between germline ends came to 13 bases. Germline CDR1 and CDR2: ENHRY and SYGVKD. The length of the CDR3 is 13 residues.

Only one count was recorded for this clone. The chain couples TRBV27 to TRBJ2-1, with D perhaps TRBD2 (5 bases). The CDR3 is made up of 15 amino acids. Germline V gene sequence: CDR1 MNHEY, CDR2 SMNVEV (reference sequence). V lost 5 bases and J 3 bases, leaving 14 bases between the germline ends. The CDR3 spells CASSHLGDHYNEQFF. The CDR3 nucleotides are TGTGCCAGCAGTCACTTGGGAGACCACTACAATGAGCAGTTCTTC.

V and J are TRBV27 and TRBJ2-7; a possible D gene is TRBD1 (5 bases). Germline CDR1 and CDR2: MNHEY and SMNVEV (reference sequence). The ends were cut back, 5 bases at V and 7 bases at J, with 18 bases in the middle. This CDR3 is built from 14 residues. As DNA, the CDR3 is TGTGCCAGCAGTATCCTAGGTGGGGCGCTGGAGCAGTACTTC. As protein: CASSILGGALEQYF.

The J gene is TRBJ2-1, the V gene TRBV15; 10 bases align to TRBD2. Germline V CDR1 and CDR2: LNHNV, YYDKDF (reference sequence). J lost 2 bases, V lost 1 base, and 2 bases had no gene match. The CDR3 is 16 residues long. The CDR3 DNA follows: TGTGCCACCAGCAGAGGGACTAGCGGAACCTACAATGAGCAGTTCTTC. It codes for CATSRGTSGTYNEQFF.

Concerning this clone: In the same sample, other DNA sequences code for this CDR3. V and J are TRBV27 and TRBJ2-3; D is unresolved. The ends were cut back, 1 base at V and 0 bases at J, with 2 bases in the middle. The CDR3 runs to 13 residues. CDR1 is MNHEY, CDR2 SMNVEV, per germline (reference sequence). CDR3 loop: CASSLFSTDTQYF. CDR3 DNA sequence: TGTGCCAGCAGTTTATTCAGCACAGATACGCAGTATTTT.

The gene calls are TRBV4-1 and TRBJ2-7, with TRBD2 as a possible D gene (5 bases). V lost 3 bases and J lost 7, with 16 bases in between. CDR3 length: 14 residues. Germline values: CDR1 MGHRA, CDR2 YSYEKL. CDR3 bases: TGCGCCAGCAGCCACCCCTTGGAGGCCGGTGAGCAGTACTTC. Amino acid sequence: CASSHPLEAGEQYF.

The V gene is TRBV7-9, the J gene TRBJ1-5; TRBD1 might be the D (5 bases). The CDR3 sequence is 15 residues long. The ends were cut back, 5 bases at V and 7 bases at J, with 18 bases in the middle. Germline V gene data show CDR1 as SEHNR and CDR2 as FQNEAQ (reference sequence). Here the CDR3 reads CASSLGTSGGQPQHF. The DNA of the CDR3 is TGTGCCAGCAGCCTAGGGACTTCAGGCGGACAGCCCCAGCATTTT.

The gene calls are TRBV4-1 and TRBJ2-4, with TRBD2 matching 11 bases. The trim removed 1 base at V and 7 bases at J, leaving 9 bases unmatched. The CDR3 is 17 residues long. Germline CDR1 and CDR2: MGHRA and YSYEKL. This chain's CDR3 is CASSQGRHSGRDNIQYF. The CDR3 DNA reads TGCGCCAGCAGCCAAGGGCGCCATAGCGGGAGGGATAACATTCAGTACTTC.

This chain uses TRBV5-3 with TRBJ2-1, with 15 bases that match TRBD2. TRBV5-3 counts as an open reading frame of uncertain function. The CDR3 is made up of 16 amino acids. J was trimmed by 9 bases and V by 9 bases; bases with no gene match: 13. DNA of the CDR3: TGTGCCATTATCCGCCCTGGACTAGCGGGAGGGGGTGAGCAGTTCTTC. Protein: CAIIRPGLAGGGEQFF.

The V call is TRBV11-2, the J call TRBJ2-5; D is ambiguous. Trimming took 4 bases from V and 2 from J, leaving 14 bases between them. Per the germline V gene, CDR1 is SGHAT and CDR2 is FQNNGV. This CDR3 region has 15 residues. DNA of the CDR3: TGTGCCAGCAGCTCCCCGCTAGGTCGGCAAGAGACCCAGTACTTC. It encodes CASSSPLGRQETQYF.

This chain joins TRBV5-1 and TRBJ2-1; TRBD2 agrees at 13 bases. This CDR3 spans 16 amino acids. V shed 1 base, J shed 8 bases, and the junction held 6 bases outside the gene matches. Looked up from germline, CDR1 is SGHRS and CDR2 is YFSETQ. CDR3 DNA: TGCGCCAGCAGCTTGTCCGGGACTAGCGGGGTGGATGAGCAGTTCTTC. Protein sequence: CASSLSGTSGVDEQFF.

This sequence joins TRBV5-6 and TRBJ2-7; D gene uncertain. V was shortened by 0 bases and J by 0 bases, with 22 bases between the two germline ends. Per germline, CDR1 SGHDT and CDR2 YYEEEE. There are 19 residues in the CDR3. The DNA for the CDR3 is TGTGCCAGCAGCTTGGCCTATGGAAAGACTCACCCGTTCTCCTACGAGCAGTACTTC. Residues: CASSLAYGKTHPFSYEQYF.